This T cell receptor beta chain derives from a study of radiation and T cells in renal cell carcinoma (dated by TCRdb to 2020 to 2021). About the investigation overall: The samples were obtained from a clinical trial, where primary renal cell carcinomas were treated with 15 Gy stereotactic body radiation therapy and then removed by nephrectomy 4 weeks afterward. In total, about 53 samples, comprising around 26 tumors and 27 peripheral blood samples, were subjected to TCR beta sequencing. Across all 53 samples, under 5,000,000 unique CDR3 nucleotide sequences encoding 2.5 million to 3 million unique CDR3 amino acid sequences were identified. What the study reported, not specific to this receptor: Top tumor clonotypes rose in blood from baseline to 2 weeks post-radiation, then contracted by 4 weeks, suggesting transient expansion of tumor-resident clones. Dynamics of the blood repertoire were not tracked past 4 weeks after treatment. Because pretreatment tumor biopsies were not available, the study could not determine whether clonotypes were already present within the tumor at baseline. Because the trial had a single-armed design, the trial could not examine how radiation dose or scheduling affected the TCR repertoire.

Details on this clone: What this receptor recognizes is not known. Base quality data are lacking; no much larger clone is found one base away.

Interpreted using the paper, the time point label stands for: blood 2 weeks post-SBRT. The sample's treatment or condition label, in plain terms: 15 Gy SBRT to primary tumor, nephrectomy 4 weeks later. To follow tumor-enriched clonotypes, serial peripheral blood was collected from radiation-treated patients at baseline and at 2 weeks and 4 weeks after SBRT. Every patient had renal cell carcinoma of clear cell pathology. The QIAamp DNA Blood Mini Kit (Qiagen) was used to prepare genomic DNA for TCR sequencing. Only samples passing all quality control checks were included in the analyses. TCR beta libraries were generated from genomic DNA with the immunoSEQ kit, following the manufacturer's recommendations. Library preparation used a first multiplex PCR with proprietary primers, then a second PCR adding unique barcodes, with bead cleanups after each round. Each sample batch included a kit-provided positive control reaction and a negative control reaction. The final libraries were assessed on an Agilent 4200 TapeStation D1000 ScreenTape, pooled by volume, and quantified by qPCR. An Illumina NextSeq500 fitted with a MidOutput 150-cycle cartridge performed the sequencing, running 156 Read1 cycles and 15 Index1 cycles with the kit's custom primers. The pooled library was loaded at approximately 1 pM, with an approximately 20% PhiX control spiked in. The study's processing was this. Vendor-processed data were analyzed in R, with a clonotype defined as all T cells sharing the same CDR3 nucleotide sequence. In the clone abundance analyses, frequencies were normalized to the 10,000 most abundant clones in each sample. Public T cell clones, which averaged fewer than five per sample, were removed prior to analysis. Tumor-enriched and baseline blood-enriched clonotypes were defined by at least a 32-fold difference in abundance between compartments. A beta-binomial differential abundance model was applied to find clonotypes that expanded or contracted between blood time points. Similarity between tumor and blood repertoires was quantified using the Baroni-Urbani and Buser coefficient, and groups were compared with two-tailed Wilcoxon tests in R. TCRdb's version of the immuneACCESS table is confined to in-frame rearrangements and falls short of the full clone set. An unresolved V gene accounts for under half of the shortfall where checked; the remainder is of unknown origin. V and J calls and clone size are copied from that table; D and trimming were computed from the DNA. Present in this sample are roughly 78,000 clones, 82% of which were seen just once. The ten biggest clones cover approximately 6.4% of the sample.

V drops 5 bases and J drops 7 bases, leaving 11 bases in between. From its cysteine to its phenylalanine, the CDR3 spans 12 amino acids. Only the CDR3 part of the read is kept: 36 bases, read in frame from the first base. The CDR1 and CDR2 encoded by the germline V gene are SGHTA and FQGNSA. The specimen was blood, collected from a patient whose treatment included radiotherapy and nephrectomy. This TCR was recovered from a man in his fifties or sixties with renal cell carcinoma. The chain uses TRBV7-2 and TRBJ1-2; perhaps TRBD1 is the D gene, with 5 bases matching. The nucleotide sequence is TGTGCCAGCAGCACGCAGGGTCTTGGCTACACCTTC. Its product reads: CASSTQGLGYTF. This CDR3, with the reference TRBV7-2 and TRBJ1-2 proteins standing in past its ends, gives the full variable domain GAGVSQSPSNKVTEKGKDVELRCDPISGHTALYWYRQSLGQGLEFLIYFQGNSAPDKSGLPSDRFSAERTGGSVSTLTIQRTQQEDSAVYLCASSTQGLGYTFGSGTRLTVV.